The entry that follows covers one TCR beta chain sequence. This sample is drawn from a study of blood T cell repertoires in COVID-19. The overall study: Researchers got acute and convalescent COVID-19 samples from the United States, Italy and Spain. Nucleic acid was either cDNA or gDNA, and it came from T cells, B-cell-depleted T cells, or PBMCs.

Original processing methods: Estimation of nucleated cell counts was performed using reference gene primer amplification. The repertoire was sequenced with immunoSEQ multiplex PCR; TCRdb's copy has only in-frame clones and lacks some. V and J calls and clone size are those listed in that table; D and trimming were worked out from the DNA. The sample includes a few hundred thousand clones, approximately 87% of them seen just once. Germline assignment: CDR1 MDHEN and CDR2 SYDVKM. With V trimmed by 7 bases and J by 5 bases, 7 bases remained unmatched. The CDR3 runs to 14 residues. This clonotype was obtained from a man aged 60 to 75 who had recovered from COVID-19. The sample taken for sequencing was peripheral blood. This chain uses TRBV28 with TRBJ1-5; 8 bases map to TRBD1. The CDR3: CASIRSGGDQPQHF. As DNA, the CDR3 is TGTGCCAGCATCCGGTCAGGGGGCGATCAGCCCCAGCATTTT.